This T cell receptor (beta chain) stems from a study of blood T cell repertoires in COVID-19. Data came from immunoSEQ multiplex PCR; TCRdb stores just in-frame clones and leaves some out. The table shows under 150,000 clones, with 84% occurring only once. Germline CDR1 is MDHEN and CDR2 is SYDVKM. Trimming removed 6 bases from V and 8 bases from J, with 19 bases in between. CDR3 length: 14 residues. The TCR originated in a man aged 50-60 years in a cohort exposed to, infected with or recovered from COVID-19 (not recorded which). This chain joins TRBV28 and TRBJ1-2, with unresolved D. The sample taken for sequencing was PBMCs or T cells enriched from blood (not recorded which). CDR3 in amino acids: CASSATQVSWGYTF. CDR3 DNA: TGTGCCAGCAGCGCTACTCAGGTCTCCTGGGGCTACACCTTC.